This T cell receptor (beta chain) was obtained from a study of cytomegalovirus exposure and HLA in healthy donors. This clone was observed once. As yet, its antigen is unknown. The PCR had 60 Vbeta and 13 Jbeta primers. The method was immunoSEQ multiplex PCR; TCRdb's version includes in-frame clones alone and lacks a portion of them. Among some 90,000 clones listed, around 79% were seen once. The V segment lost 3 bases and the J segment 3 bases; nucleotides outside the gene matches: 11. Germline V gene lookup returns CDR1 SGHVS and CDR2 FQNEAQ. This CDR3 region has 18 residues. Study outcomes and limitations: An assumption of roughly uniform sequencing depth across donors underlay the presence/absence analyses.

Sequenced sample: PBMCs. The chain joins TRBV7-8 to TRBJ2-2; 9 bases agree with TRBD1. The TCR was taken from a female donor in good health and CMV-seropositive. The CDR3 here is CASSFFRGTGRDTGELFF. CDR3 nucleotides: TGTGCCAGCAGCTTCTTCCGTGGGACAGGGAGGGACACCGGGGAGCTGTTTTTT. Drawing the rest from reference TRBV7-8 and TRBJ2-2, the complete variable domain is GAGVSQSPRYKVAKRGQDVALRCDPISGHVSLFWYQQALGQGPEFLTYFQNEAQLDKSGLPSDRFFAERPEGSVSTLKIQRTQQEDSAVYLCASSFFRGTGRDTGELFFGEGSRLTVL.